What follows are 10 T cell receptor beta chains derived from one specimen sequenced in a study of patients with pleural tuberculosis (dated by TCRdb to the mid-2010s). Reads for this sample came from an Illumina Genome Analyzer IIx. TCRdb reprocessing: public reads trimmed at Q25 with fastp, clones called with MiXCR, in-frame beta chains kept. Every CDR3 protein is listed once, alongside the most common genes and DNA of its rows. This sample is represented by approximately 50,000 distinct CDR3 sequences; less than 9.5% of them were singletons. The ten largest account for roughly 17% of the sample. These receptors all stem from a human donor with pleural tuberculosis.

This sequence joins TRBV29-1 and TRBJ1-5; 8 bases are shared with TRBD1. The CDR3 runs to 13 residues. V lost 6 bases, J lost 3 bases, and 4 bases stayed unmatched. CDR1 SQVTM and CDR2 ANQGSEA come from the germline V gene. The CDR3 sequence: CSVATGVNQPQHF. The CDR3 nucleotides are TGCAGCGTGGCGACAGGGGTCAATCAGCCCCAGCATTTT.

This clonotype was counted only a few times. The chain carries TRBV11-2 and TRBJ2-5; D gene ambiguous. Germline V gene lookup returns CDR1 SGHAT and CDR2 FQNNGV. The CDR3 loop spans 13 amino acids. Between the trimmed V and J ends, which lost 0 bases and 5 bases, there was a span of 7 bases. The CDR3: CASSLEAVETQYF. CDR3 nucleotide sequence: TGTGCCAGCAGCTTAGAGGCCGTGGAGACCCAGTACTTC.

This clonotype has a count of ten or more. This chain links TRBV11-1 with TRBJ1-4, with TRBD1 matching over 9 bases. V was clipped by 0 bases and J by 8 bases; unmatched bases: 7. The germline gives CDR1 SGHAT, CDR2 FQDESV (reference sequence). The CDR3 spans 16 residues. Here the CDR3 DNA reads TGTGCCAGCAGCTTAGCGCTCCGACAGGGGGGAGAAAAACTGTTTTTT. This gives the protein CASSLALRQGGEKLFF.

This clonotype came up a few times. The chain is built from TRBV4-2 and TRBJ2-3; D may correspond to TRBD1 or TRBD2 (5 bases each). Germline CDR1 LGHNA, CDR2 YNFKEQ. Deletions cut 6 bases from V and 2 bases from J, with 12 bases between. This CDR3 is 14 amino acids long. The CDR3 loop is CASSVGTYTDTQYF. For the CDR3, the DNA is TGTGCCAGCAGTGTCGGGACGTACACAGATACGCAGTATTTT.

This clonotype was seen ten or more times. J is TRBJ1-3 and V is TRBV28; 7 bases align to TRBD1. Germline CDR1 is MDHEN and CDR2 is SYDVKM. The CDR3 is 15 residues long. J lost 1 base, V lost 5 bases, and 5 bases had no gene match. The CDR3 sequence: CASSVPRGSGNTIYF. The DNA of the CDR3 is TGTGCCAGCAGTGTCCCCAGGGGGTCTGGAAACACCATATATTTT.

The sample holds many counts of this clonotype. This chain connects TRBV12-3 or TRBV12-4 to TRBJ2-5; D gene unclear. CDR3 length: 15 amino acids. V lost 4 bases, J lost 1 base, and 13 bases lay in between. This chain's CDR3 is CASSSRMAGQETQYF. The CDR3 DNA is TGTGCCAGCAGTTCCCGGATGGCAGGCCAAGAGACCCAGTACTTC.

This clonotype was observed many times. The chain joins TRBV6-2 or TRBV6-3 to TRBJ2-5; D is uncertain. Germline loops: CDR1 MNHEY, CDR2 SVGEGT. This CDR3 is 14 amino acids long. The V end was cut by 0 bases, the J end by 2 bases, with 7 bases between. CDR3 in DNA: TGTGCCAGCAGTTACTCAGGAGCTCAAGAGACCCAGTACTTC. Amino acid sequence: CASSYSGAQETQYF.

This clonotype was counted at least ten times. This sequence joins TRBV10-1 and TRBJ2-2, with 11 bases aligning to TRBD2. The germline V gene encodes CDR1 WNHNN and CDR2 SYGVQD (reference sequence). Germline trimming cut 3 bases from V and 5 bases from J; bases unmatched to any gene: 2. This CDR3 comprises 15 residues. CDR3 DNA: TGCGCCAGCAGTGATCTAGCGGGAGGAACCGGGGAGCTGTTTTTT. Its protein product is CASSDLAGGTGELFF.

Only a few counts were recorded for this clonotype. J is TRBJ2-7 and V is TRBV12-3 or TRBV12-4; no clear D gene. There are 13 residues in the CDR3. V dropped 0 bases and J dropped 2 bases, with 5 bases sitting between them. DNA for the CDR3: TGTGCCAGCAGTTTAGCTGAGCCCTACGAGCAGTACTTC. It codes for CASSLAEPYEQYF.

The rearrangement links TRBV29-1 to TRBJ1-2, with D perhaps TRBD1 (6 bases). With 6 bases removed from V and 4 bases from J, the gap between germline ends came to 12 bases. The germline gives CDR1 SQVTM, CDR2 ANQGSEA. The CDR3 extends over 12 amino acids. The CDR3 bases are TGCAGCGTCTGGACAGTAAGCTATGGCTACACCTTC. It is translated as CSVWTVSYGYTF. Variable domain in full (rest from reference TRBV29-1 and TRBJ1-2): SAVISQKPSRDICQRGTSLTIQCQVDSQVTMMFWYRQQPGQSLTLIATANQGSEATYESGFVIDKFPISRPNLTFSTLTVSNMSPEDSSIYLCSVWTVSYGYTFGSGTRLTVV.